This T cell receptor (beta chain) stems from a study of T cell responses to AZD1222 COVID-19 vaccine. Assay used: immunoSEQ multiplex PCR; TCRdb lists only in-frame clones, some missing. This table has more than 150,000 clones, about 88% appearing once. As regards this clone: The antigen remains unidentified.

Germline V lookup: CDR1 LNHDA, CDR2 SQIVND (reference sequence). The length of the CDR3 is 14 residues. Germline trimming cut 4 bases from V and 5 bases from J; bases unmatched to any gene: 5. Pooling was applied to second doses at about 4 or about 12 weeks. Findings and limits, study-wide: Baseline testing showed seropositivity in only six AZD1222 recipients.

J is TRBJ2-3 and V is TRBV19; 8 nucleotides agree with TRBD2. The sequencing used peripheral blood, collected 28 days after the second AZD1222 dose. The receptor was isolated from an adult who received the AZD1222 COVID-19 vaccine. The CDR3 region has the DNA TGTGCCAGTAGTAGGGGACTAGAAATAGATACGCAGTATTTT. It translates to CASSRGLEIDTQYF.